Each of the 21 T cell receptor beta chains below was sequenced from the same sample in a study of Graves' ophthalmopathy and Graves' hyperthyroidism. TCR beta CDR3 regions were amplified from RNA transcripts. Second-round multiplex PCR came after a first-round RT-PCR that employed HTBI primers. MiXCR, run by TCRdb on the multiplex PCR reads, gives a single entry per CDR3 protein. The sample consists of some 350,000 distinct CDR3 sequences, approximately 18% of them appearing once. Sequencing input: peripheral blood. Source of these receptors: an adult woman with stable Graves' hyperthyroidism.

This clonotype was seen ten or more times. This sequence joins TRBV19 and TRBJ1-2, with 7 bases aligning to TRBD1. Germline-derived CDR1 and CDR2 are LNHDA and SQIVND (reference sequence). This CDR3 is built from 13 residues. With 3 bases clipped from V and 3 bases from J, the junction kept 1 base outside the gene matches. The CDR3 protein is CASSMQGDYGYTF. The CDR3 coding sequence is TGTGCCAGTAGTATGCAGGGGGACTATGGCTACACCTTC.

On this clonotype itself: The junction does not match germline at one end; this may be a read error. The chain is built from TRBV12-3 or TRBV12-4 and TRBJ2-2, with TRBD2 as a possible D gene (5 bases). This CDR3 has 14 amino acids. The CDR3: CASSLSQYSGDLFF. The CDR3 DNA sequence: TGTGCCAGCAGTTTATCCCAGTACTCCGGGGATCTGTTTTTT.

The rearrangement links TRBV4-3 to TRBJ2-7; 8 bases match TRBD1. The germline gives CDR1 LGHNA, CDR2 YSLEER. This CDR3 region has 17 residues. V lost 3 bases and J lost 1; bases outside the gene matches: 11. This CDR3 is CASSQGLGQEFSYEQYF. The CDR3 DNA sequence: TGCGCCAGCAGCCAGGGACTGGGACAGGAATTTTCCTACGAGCAGTACTTC.

This clonotype was observed at least ten times. The rearrangement links TRBV12-3 or TRBV12-4 to TRBJ2-7; perhaps TRBD1 as D (5 bases). The CDR3 runs 12 residues. The ends were cut back, 4 bases at V and 3 bases at J, with 7 bases in the middle. The CDR3 sequence: CASSSRGYEQYF. The CDR3 DNA reads TGTGCCAGCAGTTCAAGGGGCTACGAGCAGTACTTC.

This clonotype has at least ten counts. The rearrangement uses TRBV4-2 and TRBJ2-7, with D unclear. Deletions cut 4 bases from V and 5 bases from J, with 9 bases between. This CDR3 is 12 amino acids long. In germline, CDR1 is LGHNA, CDR2 YNFKEQ. CDR3 loop: CASSRVGDEQYF. CDR3 in DNA: TGTGCCAGCAGCCGGGTAGGAGACGAGCAGTACTTC.

This clonotype appeared many times. This chain joins TRBV6-4 and TRBJ2-7; 9 nucleotides line up with TRBD2. Losses at the gene ends were 6 bases for V and 0 bases for J; bases not matched to a gene: 15. CDR3 length: 18 residues. Germline V gene sequence: CDR1 MRHNA, CDR2 SNTAGT. In DNA, the CDR3 is TGTGCCAGCAGAGCTCCAGCCGGACTAGCGCCTAGCTCCTACGAGCAGTACTTC. Encoded protein: CASRAPAGLAPSSYEQYF.

This clonotype was detected a few times. V is TRBV7-2 and J is TRBJ1-2; weak D call: TRBD1 (5 bases). V lost 6 bases and J lost 6, with 14 bases in between. The CDR3 runs 13 residues. Germline CDR1 SGHTA, CDR2 FQGNSA. DNA of the CDR3: TGTGCCAGCAGTCACGGGACTCTGAATGGCTACACCTTC. Protein product: CASSHGTLNGYTF. The variable domain in full, with the rest retrieved from reference TRBV7-2 and TRBJ1-2, is GAGVSQSPSNKVTEKGKDVELRCDPISGHTALYWYRQSLGQGLEFLIYFQGNSAPDKSGLPSDRFSAERTGGSVSTLTIQRTQQEDSAVYLCASSHGTLNGYTFGSGTRLTVV.

This clonotype was counted at least ten times. The V call is TRBV5-5, the J call TRBJ1-5; D is unclear. With 4 bases removed from V and 7 bases from J, the gap between germline ends came to 12 bases. The CDR3 runs to 13 residues. Germline-derived CDR1 and CDR2 are SGHKS and YYEKEE (reference sequence). The CDR3 protein is CASSHDTRQPQHF. DNA for the CDR3: TGTGCCAGCAGCCACGATACACGCCAGCCCCAGCATTTT. Filled out from reference TRBV5-5 and TRBJ1-5, the complete variable domain reads DAGVTQSPTHLIKTRGQQVTLRCSPISGHKSVSWYQQVLGQGPQFIFQYYEKEERGRGNFPDRFSARQFPNYSSELNVNALLLGDSALYLCASSHDTRQPQHFGDGTRLSIL.

This clonotype was seen only a few times. This chain connects TRBV6-1 to TRBJ1-4; D might be TRBD1 (5 bases). V was shortened by 3 bases and J by 6 bases, with 17 bases between the two germline ends. This CDR3 spans 16 amino acids. CDR1 and CDR2 (germline): MNHNS, SASEGT. The CDR3 loop reads CASSELGGEGYEKLFF. Here the CDR3 DNA reads TGTGCCAGCAGTGAGCTTGGGGGAGAGGGGTATGAAAAACTGTTTTTT.

Many counts were recorded for this clonotype. The CDR3 DNA reads as TGTGCCAGCAGTCACGGGACTGGATCCTACGAGCAGTACTTC. Amino acid sequence: CASSHGTGSYEQYF. The chain has TRBV28 and TRBJ2-7; a possible D gene is TRBD2 (6 bases). Germline CDR1 MDHEN, CDR2 SYDVKM. The CDR3 length is 14 residues. V lost 5 bases and J 1 base, leaving 12 bases between the germline ends.

This clonotype was recorded at least ten times. The V gene is TRBV30, the J gene TRBJ2-2; TRBD2 agrees at 9 bases. The CDR3 totals 15 residues. Germline V gives CDR1 GTSNPN, CDR2 SVGIG (reference sequence). V was pared by 4 bases and J by 5 bases, with 8 bases of the junction left unmatched. CDR3 nucleotides: TGTGCCTGGATACGAGCGGGAGGCCTAACCGGGGAGCTGTTTTTT. It encodes CAWIRAGGLTGELFF.

This clonotype appeared many times. J is TRBJ1-1 and V is TRBV18; D call uncertain. V shed 3 bases and J shed 8 bases, with 10 bases lying between them. CDR3 length equals 12 residues. The germline CDR1 and CDR2 sequences are KGHSH and LQKENI. This CDR3 reads CASSPDRREAFF. The CDR3 nucleotides read TGTGCCAGCTCACCGGATCGGCGGGAAGCTTTCTTT.

This chain uses TRBV12-3 or TRBV12-4 with TRBJ2-7; 13 positions match TRBD2. V lost 6 bases to trimming and J lost 4 bases; unmatched junction nucleotides: 15. This CDR3 has 18 residues. This CDR3 reads CASRYRGLAGQSQYEQYF. In DNA form, the CDR3 reads TGTGCCAGCAGATACAGGGGACTAGCGGGACAGTCTCAGTACGAGCAGTACTTC.

This clonotype was observed many times. The rearrangement links TRBV19 to TRBJ2-7; D is unclear. V was cut by 4 bases and J by 5 bases, with 15 bases left in between. This CDR3 comprises 14 residues. Germline V gene lookup returns CDR1 LNHDA and CDR2 SQIVND (reference sequence). This CDR3 is CASSRVRTSDEQYF. In nucleotides, the CDR3 is TGTGCCAGTAGTAGGGTCAGGACGTCGGACGAGCAGTACTTC.

The table lists this clonotype with many counts. The genes are TRBV12-3 or TRBV12-4 and TRBJ1-5; D unresolved. The CDR3 length is 16 residues. Trimming removed 5 bases from V and 0 bases from J, with 14 bases in between. CDR3 loop: CASSPDVGLSNQPQHF. The CDR3 DNA reads TGTGCCAGCAGTCCAGACGTAGGGCTTAGCAATCAGCCCCAGCATTTT.

This clonotype was recorded at least ten times. The gene calls are TRBV7-2 and TRBJ2-5; possibly TRBD2 for D (6 bases). Germline assignment: CDR1 SGHTA and CDR2 FQGNSA. This CDR3 has 16 amino acids. V was clipped by 2 bases and J by 7 bases, with 20 bases between them. The chain's CDR3 is CASSLTARRERGTQYF. DNA for the CDR3: TGTGCCAGCAGCTTAACGGCTCGGCGGGAAAGGGGGACCCAGTACTTC.

This clonotype showed up many times. This sequence joins TRBV11-1 and TRBJ2-2; a weak D match, TRBD1 (6 bases). The CDR3 is 16 amino acids. With 3 bases removed from V and 1 base from J, the gap between germline ends came to 12 bases. The V gene's germline CDR1 is SGHAT and CDR2 FQDESV (reference sequence). Written as DNA, the CDR3 is TGTGCCAGCAGCTTCCCGACAGGCAGGAACACCGGGGAGCTGTTTTTT. Residues: CASSFPTGRNTGELFF.

This clonotype has a count of ten or more. The CDR3 sequence is CASSSGGGRPLHF. CDR3 sequence (DNA): TGTGCCAGCAGCTCCGGAGGGGGGCGACCCCTCCACTTT. This chain connects TRBV11-2 to TRBJ1-6; TRBD1 is a possible D gene (6 bases). Trimming took 4 bases from V and 12 from J, leaving 13 bases between them. The CDR3 has 13 residues. Germline lookup yields CDR1 SGHAT and CDR2 FQNNGV. Full variable domain (rest looked up from reference TRBV11-2 and TRBJ1-6): EAGVAQSPRYKIIEKRQSVAFWCNPISGHATLYWYQQILGQGPKLLIQFQNNGVVDDSQLPKDRFSAERLKGVDSTLKIQPAKLEDSAVYLCASSSGGGRPLHFGNGTRLTVT.

This clonotype was seen repeatedly, ten times or more. This sequence joins TRBV7-3 and TRBJ2-7, with a tentative D call TRBD1 (6 bases). The germline V gene encodes CDR1 SGHTA and CDR2 FQGTGA. This CDR3 has 13 residues. V was clipped by 3 bases and J by 5 bases, with 11 bases between them. CDR3 sequence reads: CASSLQGSNEQYF. The DNA of the CDR3 is TGTGCCAGCAGCTTGCAGGGGTCGAACGAGCAGTACTTC.

This clonotype was counted many times. V and J are TRBV20-1 and TRBJ1-5; D perhaps matches TRBD1 (6 bases). Germline V lookup: CDR1 DFQATT, CDR2 SNEGSKA (reference sequence). The CDR3 spans 17 residues. With 1 base removed from V and 3 bases from J, the gap between germline ends came to 19 bases. CDR3 region: CSARAVGTFYPNQPQHF. The CDR3 DNA follows: TGCAGTGCTAGAGCCGTCGGGACATTCTATCCCAATCAGCCCCAGCATTTT.

This clonotype was seen at least ten times. The J gene is TRBJ2-7, the V gene TRBV28, with 10 bases lining up with TRBD1. Germline CDR1 MDHEN, CDR2 SYDVKM. Germline trimming cut 3 bases from V and 9 bases from J; bases unmatched to any gene: 11. CDR3 length: 15 residues. The CDR3 is CASSFRDRGPKWQYF. The CDR3 DNA follows: TGTGCCAGCAGTTTCAGGGACAGGGGCCCGAAATGGCAGTACTTC.